What follows are 21 T cell receptor beta chains derived from one specimen sequenced in a study of immune cell composition in non-small cell lung cancer. Using immunoSEQ multiplex PCR, the repertoire was profiled, and TCRdb retains in-frame clones only, with some absent. The sample includes several thousand clones, around 77% of them seen just once. Normal lung was taken at the farthest possible site, at least 3 cm from tumour. The sequenced sample consisted of non-adjacent lung tissue. The receptors originated from a human donor with non-small cell lung cancer.

This chain joins TRBV4-2 and TRBJ2-3; D possibly matches TRBD1 or TRBD2 (5 bases each). Per the germline V gene, CDR1 is LGHNA and CDR2 is YNFKEQ. This CDR3 contains 12 residues. V lost 1 base and J 6 bases, leaving 5 bases between the germline ends. CDR3 DNA: TGTGCCAGCAGCCAAGGGGGGGATACGCAGTATTTT. Protein product: CASSQGGDTQYF.

By sample fraction, this clone is medium-sized. The chain carries TRBV5-6 and TRBJ2-1; a weak D match, TRBD1 (6 bases). From germline, CDR1 is SGHDT and CDR2 YYEEEE. V was trimmed by 3 bases and J by 6 bases, leaving 10 bases between them. The CDR3 contains 13 residues. CDR3 sequence reads: CASSSDSLNEQFF. The CDR3 DNA is TGTGCCAGCAGCTCGGACAGCCTCAATGAGCAGTTCTTC. Complete variable domain (other parts from reference TRBV5-6 and TRBJ2-1): DAGVTQSPTHLIKTRGQQVTLRCSPKSGHDTVSWYQQALGQGPQFIFQYYEEEERQRGNFPDRFSGHQFPNYSSELNVNALLLGDSALYLCASSSDSLNEQFFGPGTRLTVL.

CDR3 residues: CASKGQGAYEQYF. CDR3 in DNA: TGTGCCAGTAAGGGACAGGGGGCTTACGAGCAGTACTTC. This sequence joins TRBV19 and TRBJ2-7; TRBD1 agrees at 12 bases. The CDR3 runs to 13 residues. With V trimmed by 7 bases and J by 4 bases, 2 bases remained unmatched. Germline V gives CDR1 LNHDA, CDR2 SQIVND (reference sequence).

This CDR3 is CASSQDRGPGELFF. The CDR3 DNA is TGTGCCAGCAGCCAAGATAGGGGGCCCGGGGAGCTGTTTTTT. The genes are TRBV4-2 and TRBJ2-2; 7 bases map to TRBD1. After removal of 0 bases from V and 6 bases from J, the junction contained 1 base not matched to a gene. Germline CDR1 LGHNA, CDR2 YNFKEQ. CDR3 length: 14 residues.

The count of this clone is one. The rearrangement joins TRBV14 to TRBJ2-3, with TRBD2 matching 7 bases. The trim removed 2 bases at V and 3 bases at J, leaving 5 bases unmatched. This CDR3 is built from 15 residues. Germline V CDR1 and CDR2: SGHDN, FVKESK. CDR3 loop: CASSQSSGTTDTQYF. The DNA of the CDR3 is TGTGCCAGCAGCCAAAGCAGCGGGACTACAGATACGCAGTATTTT.

This clone is a singleton in its sample. The J gene is TRBJ2-4, the V gene TRBV11-1; TRBD1 matches 8 bases. The CDR3 has 13 amino acids. With 6 bases clipped from V and 8 bases from J, the junction kept 6 bases outside the gene matches. CDR1 and CDR2 (germline): SGHAT, FQDESV (reference sequence). The CDR3 coding sequence is TGTGCCAGCAGGGAGACAGGGGTTGACATTCAGTACTTC. This gives the protein CASRETGVDIQYF.

The chain links TRBV7-2 to TRBJ1-2; TRBD1 matches at 7 bases. This CDR3 has 15 amino acids. The germline V gene has CDR1 SGHTA and CDR2 FQGNSA. V shed 5 bases and J 7 bases; nucleotides not matched to a gene: 13. The CDR3 sequence is CASSPISTGTVGYTF. CDR3 nucleotides: TGTGCCAGCAGCCCGATATCGACAGGGACGGTTGGCTACACCTTC. Together with reference TRBV7-2 and TRBJ1-2, the CDR3 gives the full variable domain: GAGVSQSPSNKVTEKGKDVELRCDPISGHTALYWYRQSLGQGLEFLIYFQGNSAPDKSGLPSDRFSAERTGGSVSTLTIQRTQQEDSAVYLCASSPISTGTVGYTFGSGTRLTVV.

The chain carries TRBV5-1 and TRBJ2-6; D call uncertain. Per germline, CDR1 SGHRS and CDR2 YFSETQ. Trimming took off 4 bases at V and 0 bases at J, with 5 bases between the two ends. The CDR3 is 14 amino acids. CDR3 nucleotide sequence: TGCGCCAGCAGCCCCTCCTCTGGGGCCAACGTCCTGACTTTC. Protein sequence: CASSPSSGANVLTF.

The rearrangement links TRBV28 to TRBJ1-4; 8 bases map to TRBD1. The CDR3 sequence is 14 residues long. Per the germline V gene, CDR1 is MDHEN and CDR2 is SYDVKM. V shed 6 bases, J shed 2 bases, and the junction held 2 bases outside the gene matches. The DNA for the CDR3 is TGTGCCAGCAGCTCAGGGGGCACTAATGAAAAACTGTTTTTT. Translation: CASSSGGTNEKLFF.

This clone is judged medium-sized (0.01 to 0.1%). The chain employs TRBV6-5 and TRBJ1-2; 7 bases fit TRBD1. CDR1 and CDR2 (germline): MNHEY, SVGAGI. This CDR3 has 15 residues. Trimming cost V 5 bases and J 0 bases; bases outside gene matches: 6. The CDR3 sequence is CASSAQGGPNYGYTF. CDR3 bases: TGTGCCAGCAGTGCCCAGGGGGGGCCTAACTATGGCTACACCTTC.

The rearrangement uses TRBV5-1 and TRBJ2-2; D is unclear. CDR3 size: 18 residues. The V gene's germline CDR1 is SGHRS and CDR2 YFSETQ. V dropped 4 bases and J dropped 0 bases, with 19 bases sitting between them. CDR3 bases: TGCGCCAGCAGCCTAGGTCCCGCTCCCGGGCCGAACACCGGGGAGCTGTTTTTT. Its protein product is CASSLGPAPGPNTGELFF.

This clone was seen only a few times. This CDR3 reads CASSYSTGKYEQYF. CDR3 DNA: TGTGCCAGCAGTTACTCGACAGGGAAGTACGAGCAGTACTTC. This chain uses TRBV6-5 with TRBJ2-7, with TRBD1 matching over 7 bases. Losses at the gene ends were 0 bases for V and 4 bases for J; bases not matched to a gene: 3. This CDR3 spans 14 amino acids. Germline V gene data show CDR1 as MNHEY and CDR2 as SVGAGI.

The rearrangement joins TRBV9 to TRBJ2-1, with a tentative D call TRBD2 (5 bases). This CDR3 has 14 residues. Germline loops: CDR1 SGDLS, CDR2 YYNGEE. The V end was cut by 0 bases, the J end by 7 bases, with 11 bases between. CDR3: CASSVGGISNEQFF. The DNA for the CDR3 is TGTGCCAGCAGCGTAGGAGGGATTAGTAATGAGCAGTTCTTC.

V and J are TRBV11-2 and TRBJ2-5; TRBD2 is a possible D gene (7 bases). Germline CDR1 and CDR2: SGHAT and FQNNGV. This CDR3 comprises 16 residues. The V gene lost 5 bases and the J gene lost 4 bases, with 20 bases spanning the gap. This chain's CDR3 is CASSPPRGRGLETQYF. In nucleotides, the CDR3 is TGTGCCAGCAGCCCCCCTAGGGGGAGGGGTTTAGAGACCCAGTACTTC.

V gene TRBV7-9 combines with J gene TRBJ2-3, with TRBD2 identical over 8 bases. The CDR3 has 15 residues. The V gene end was trimmed by 6 bases and the J gene end by 4 bases; junction bases not matched to a gene: 9. CDR1 and CDR2 from the germline V gene are SEHNR and FQNEAQ (reference sequence). The DNA for the CDR3 is TGTGCCAGCAGAAAGCGGGAGATCGGTGCAGATACGCAGTATTTT. It yields the protein CASRKREIGADTQYF.

The J gene is TRBJ1-5, the V gene TRBV28, with a tentative D call TRBD1 (6 bases). Deletions cut 7 bases from V and 2 bases from J, with 12 bases between. CDR3 length: 14 residues. Germline V gene lookup returns CDR1 MDHEN and CDR2 SYDVKM. CDR3 amino acids: CASTFGQRNQPQHF. CDR3 coding DNA: TGTGCCAGCACGTTCGGACAGCGCAATCAGCCCCAGCATTTT.

The chain joins TRBV11-2 to TRBJ1-2, with TRBD1 identical over 8 bases. CDR1 is SGHAT, CDR2 FQNNGV, per germline. The CDR3 spans 17 residues. V was clipped by 2 bases and J by 1 base; unmatched bases: 9. CDR3 protein: CASSLPQGADLNYGYTF. The CDR3, as DNA: TGTGCCAGCAGCTTACCCCAGGGGGCAGACCTTAACTATGGCTACACCTTC.

The CDR3 sequence is CASSKGTGDWEQFF. The CDR3 DNA sequence: TGCGCCAGCAGCAAGGGGACAGGGGATTGGGAGCAGTTCTTC. V gene TRBV5-1 combines with J gene TRBJ2-1, with TRBD1 identical over 10 bases. This CDR3 comprises 14 residues. In germline, CDR1 is SGHRS, CDR2 YFSETQ. After removal of 4 bases from V and 10 bases from J, the junction contained 8 bases not matched to a gene.

The V call is TRBV6-6, the J call TRBJ2-7, with a possible D match to TRBD1 (6 bases). CDR3 length: 14 residues. Between the trimmed V and J ends, which lost 5 bases and 0 bases, there was a span of 11 bases. Per germline, CDR1 MNHNY and CDR2 SVGAGI (reference sequence). The CDR3 nucleotides are TGTGCCAGCAGTCTTGGACAGAGCTCCTACGAGCAGTACTTC. Protein: CASSLGQSSYEQYF.

This chain joins TRBV27 and TRBJ1-1; D is undetermined. The CDR3 sequence is 15 residues long. Deletions cut 6 bases from V and 0 bases from J, with 14 bases between. Germline CDR1 reads MNHEY; CDR2 reads SMNVEV (reference sequence). For the CDR3, the DNA is TGTGCCAGCAGACCATTTGGACCGATGAACACTGAAGCTTTCTTT. Residues: CASRPFGPMNTEAFF.

The sample holds a few counts of this clone. The J gene is TRBJ2-1, the V gene TRBV5-1, with D maybe TRBD1 (6 bases). V was shortened by 4 bases and J by 6 bases, with 11 bases between the two germline ends. The CDR3 runs 13 residues. The germline CDR1 and CDR2 sequences are SGHRS and YFSETQ. The CDR3 nucleotides read TGCGCCAGCAGCCGGGACACACCCAATGAGCAGTTCTTC. Translating gives CASSRDTPNEQFF.